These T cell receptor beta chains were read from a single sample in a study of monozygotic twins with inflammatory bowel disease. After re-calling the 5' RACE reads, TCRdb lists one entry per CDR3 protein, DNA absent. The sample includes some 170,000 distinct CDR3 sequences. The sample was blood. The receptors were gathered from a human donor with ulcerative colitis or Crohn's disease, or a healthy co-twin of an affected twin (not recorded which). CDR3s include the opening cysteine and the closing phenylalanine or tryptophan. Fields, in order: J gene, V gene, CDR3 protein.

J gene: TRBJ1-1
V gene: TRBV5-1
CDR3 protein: CASSLPGQGARNTEAFF

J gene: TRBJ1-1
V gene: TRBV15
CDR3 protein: CATSRDRLGNTEAFF

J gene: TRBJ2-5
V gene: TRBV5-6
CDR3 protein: CASSLGGRTAPKETQYF

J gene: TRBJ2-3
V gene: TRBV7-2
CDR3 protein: CASSSRGLRSTDTQYF

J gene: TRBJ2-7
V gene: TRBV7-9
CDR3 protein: CASVGQGGYEQYF

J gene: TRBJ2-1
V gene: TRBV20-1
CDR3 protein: CSARAFTARINEQFF

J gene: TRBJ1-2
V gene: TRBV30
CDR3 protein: CAWRKNGQDSGNSRYTF

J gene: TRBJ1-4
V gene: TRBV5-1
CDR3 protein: CASSPTTNEKLFF

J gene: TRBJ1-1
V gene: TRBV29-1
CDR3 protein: CSVVGARELGTEAFF

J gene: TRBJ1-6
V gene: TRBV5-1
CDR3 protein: CASSQERGTADNSPLHF

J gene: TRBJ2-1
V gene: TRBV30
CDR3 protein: CAWSVRAGGANEQFF

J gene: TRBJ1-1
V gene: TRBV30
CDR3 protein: CAWSPGVSTAAFF

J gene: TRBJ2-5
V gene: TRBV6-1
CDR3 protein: CASSVDIGLETQYF

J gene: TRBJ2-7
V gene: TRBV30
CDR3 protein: CAWNPSPFRYEQYF

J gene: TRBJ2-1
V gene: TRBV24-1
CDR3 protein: CATSDLPSVGYNEQFF

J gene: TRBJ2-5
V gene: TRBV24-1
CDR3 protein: CATSDPPLKQETQYF

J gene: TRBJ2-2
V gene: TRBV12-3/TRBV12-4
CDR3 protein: CASSQNSNNRELFF

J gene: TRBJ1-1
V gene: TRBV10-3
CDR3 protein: CAISELPSGEAFF

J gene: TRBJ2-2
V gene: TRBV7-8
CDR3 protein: CASGPRDSFTGELFF

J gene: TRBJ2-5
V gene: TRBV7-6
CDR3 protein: CASSFPSGGQETQYF

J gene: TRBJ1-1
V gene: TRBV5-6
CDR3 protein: CASSLDRDTEAFF

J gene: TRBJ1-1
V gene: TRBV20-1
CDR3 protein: CSASRRQGVTEAFF

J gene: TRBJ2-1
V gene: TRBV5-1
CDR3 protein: CASSLGPGSYNEQFF

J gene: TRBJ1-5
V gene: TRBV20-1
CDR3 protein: CSARVRGALYQPQHF

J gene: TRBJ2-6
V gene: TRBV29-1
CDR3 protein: CSVEEGRAHSGANVLTF

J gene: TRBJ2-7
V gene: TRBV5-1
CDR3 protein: CASSLGLSGLKETYEQYF

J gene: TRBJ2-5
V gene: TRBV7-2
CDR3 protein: CASNLLGAGTQYF

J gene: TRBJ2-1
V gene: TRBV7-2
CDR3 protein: CASSLATSGYNEQFF

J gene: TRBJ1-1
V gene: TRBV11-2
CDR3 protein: CASSGHFEAFF

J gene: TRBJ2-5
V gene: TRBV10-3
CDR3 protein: CAINPDRGETQYF

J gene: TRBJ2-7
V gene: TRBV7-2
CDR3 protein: CASSLDALTYEQYF

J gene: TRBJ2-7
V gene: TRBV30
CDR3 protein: CAWRTPGQGGEQYF

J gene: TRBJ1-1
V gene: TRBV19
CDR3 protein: CASSRQGGSTEAFF

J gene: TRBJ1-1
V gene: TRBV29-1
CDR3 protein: CSVDIQNTEAFF

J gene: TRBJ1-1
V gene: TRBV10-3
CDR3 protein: CAISDRDRAVEAFF

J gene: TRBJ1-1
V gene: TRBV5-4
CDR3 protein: CASSLVGTANTEAFF

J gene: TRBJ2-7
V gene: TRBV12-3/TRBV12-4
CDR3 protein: CASSPGITPYEQYF

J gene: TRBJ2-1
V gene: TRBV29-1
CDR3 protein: CSFRLAGGYNEQFF

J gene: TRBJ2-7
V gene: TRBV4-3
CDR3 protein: CASSQDKDRAEQYF

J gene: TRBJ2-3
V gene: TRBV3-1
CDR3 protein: CASSPERGRRDTQYF

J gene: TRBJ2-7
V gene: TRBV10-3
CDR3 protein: CAIRLADSYEQYF

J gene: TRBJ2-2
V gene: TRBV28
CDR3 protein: CASSFRSSGELFF

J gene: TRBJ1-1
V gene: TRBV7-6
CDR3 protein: CASSLLGENTEAFF

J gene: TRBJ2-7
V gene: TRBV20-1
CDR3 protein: CSAAANLYPYEQYF

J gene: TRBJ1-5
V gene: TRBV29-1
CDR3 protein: CSVRGADHNQPQHF

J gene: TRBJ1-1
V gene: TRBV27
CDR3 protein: CASRSGQGRVTEAFF

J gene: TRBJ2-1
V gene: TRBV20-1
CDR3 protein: CSARVKGEQFF

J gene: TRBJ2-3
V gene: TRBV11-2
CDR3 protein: CASSSPTGFTDTQYF

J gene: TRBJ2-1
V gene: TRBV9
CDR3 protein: CASSVVGRTSYNEQFF

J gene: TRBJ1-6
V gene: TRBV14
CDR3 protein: CASQPNRAYNSPLHF

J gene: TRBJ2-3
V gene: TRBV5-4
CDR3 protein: CASSLQLGRGDTQYF

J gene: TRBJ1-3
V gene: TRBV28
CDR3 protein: CASSPPQGALGNTIYF

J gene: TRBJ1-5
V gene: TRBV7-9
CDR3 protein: CASSFNSNQPQHF

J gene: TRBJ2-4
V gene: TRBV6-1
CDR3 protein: CASSQDRGAKNIQYF

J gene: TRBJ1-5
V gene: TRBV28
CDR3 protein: CASSSLRGPQHF